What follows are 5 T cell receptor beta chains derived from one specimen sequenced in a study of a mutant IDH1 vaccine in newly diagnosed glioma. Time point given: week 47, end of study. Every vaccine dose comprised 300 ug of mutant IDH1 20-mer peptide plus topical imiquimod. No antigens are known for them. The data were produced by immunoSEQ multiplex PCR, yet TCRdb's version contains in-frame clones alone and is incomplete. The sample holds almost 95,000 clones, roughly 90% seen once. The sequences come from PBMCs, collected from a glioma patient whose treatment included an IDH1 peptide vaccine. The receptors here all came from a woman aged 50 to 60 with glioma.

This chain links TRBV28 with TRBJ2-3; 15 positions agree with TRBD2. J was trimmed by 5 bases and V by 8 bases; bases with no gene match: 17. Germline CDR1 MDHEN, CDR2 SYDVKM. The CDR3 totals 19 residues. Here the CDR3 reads CASLTRDRGLAGGLDTQYF. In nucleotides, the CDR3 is TGTGCCAGCCTCACTCGGGACAGGGGACTAGCGGGAGGCTTAGATACGCAGTATTTT.

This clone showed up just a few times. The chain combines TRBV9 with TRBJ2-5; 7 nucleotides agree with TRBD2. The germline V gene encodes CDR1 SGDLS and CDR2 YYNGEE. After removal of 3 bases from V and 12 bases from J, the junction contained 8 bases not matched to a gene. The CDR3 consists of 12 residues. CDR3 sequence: CASSGLGGTEYF. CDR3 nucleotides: TGTGCCAGCAGCGGCCTCGGGGGGACTGAGTACTTC.

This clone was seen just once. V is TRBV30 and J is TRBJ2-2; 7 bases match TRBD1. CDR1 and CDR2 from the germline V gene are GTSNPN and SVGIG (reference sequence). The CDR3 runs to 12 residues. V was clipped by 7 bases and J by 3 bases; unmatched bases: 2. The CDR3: CASTGYTGELFF. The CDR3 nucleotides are TGTGCCTCGACAGGGTACACCGGGGAGCTGTTTTTT.

The CDR3 DNA is TGCGCCAGCAGTGAGGCAGGGGGCCGCTCACCCCTCCACTTT. It codes for CASSEAGGRSPLHF. The rearrangement joins TRBV10-2 to TRBJ1-6, with 8 bases fitting TRBD1. The trim removed 2 bases at V and 10 bases at J, leaving 4 bases unmatched. CDR1 WSHSY and CDR2 SAAADI come from the germline V gene. This CDR3 spans 14 amino acids.

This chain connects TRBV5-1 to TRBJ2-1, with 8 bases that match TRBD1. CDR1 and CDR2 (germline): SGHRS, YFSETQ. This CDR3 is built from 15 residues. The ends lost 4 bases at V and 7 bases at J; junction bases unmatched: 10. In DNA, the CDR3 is TGCGCCAGCAGCCCTGGGACAGGAGCGATAAATGAGCAGTTCTTC. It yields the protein CASSPGTGAINEQFF.